Presented here are 5 T cell receptor beta chains from one specimen sequenced in a study of cytomegalovirus exposure and HLA in healthy donors. PCR employed 60 Vbeta and 13 Jbeta primers. Only in-frame clones appear in the TCRdb table, and some are missing; sequencing was by immunoSEQ multiplex PCR. The table lists about 110,000 clones, more than 60% of them singletons. Sequencing was done on a sample of PBMCs. The source is a man aged 55-75 years in good health and CMV-seronegative.

This clone appeared once. The V gene is TRBV4-3, the J gene TRBJ2-5; the match to TRBD1 covers 11 bases. Germline loops: CDR1 LGHNA, CDR2 YSLEER. V lost 0 bases to trimming and J lost 5 bases; unmatched junction nucleotides: 2. The CDR3 loop spans 15 amino acids. CDR3 sequence: CASSQEGQGGETQYF. CDR3 sequence (DNA): TGCGCCAGCAGCCAAGAGGGACAGGGGGGGGAGACCCAGTACTTC.

In this sample, this clone turned up a few times. The chain has TRBV4-1 and TRBJ2-2; possible D gene TRBD2, 5 bases. The CDR3 runs to 17 residues. The ends were cut back, 1 base at V and 2 bases at J, with 14 bases in the middle. The germline V gene encodes CDR1 MGHRA and CDR2 YSYEKL. The CDR3 loop is CASSQGRAGINTGELFF. DNA for the CDR3: TGCGCCAGCAGCCAAGGGCGGGCAGGTATCAACACCGGGGAGCTGTTTTTT.

This clone turned up a few times. The rearrangement joins TRBV2 to TRBJ2-3; TRBD2 is a possible D gene (5 bases). The V and J ends lost 6 bases and 3 bases respectively, with 7 bases between them. The CDR3 is made up of 12 amino acids. Germline V gene sequence: CDR1 SNHLY, CDR2 FYNNEI. The CDR3 loop is CASRPGTDTQYF. The CDR3 region has the DNA TGTGCCAGCAGGCCGGGGACAGATACGCAGTATTTT.

The rearrangement joins TRBV5-1 to TRBJ2-7; D is possibly TRBD2 (5 bases). The CDR3 contains 15 residues. Between the trimmed V and J ends, which lost 0 bases and 0 bases, there was a span of 10 bases. Looked up from germline, CDR1 is SGHRS and CDR2 is YFSETQ. Here the CDR3 DNA reads TGCGCCAGCAGCTTGGCGGCGGGTCGCTCCTACGAGCAGTACTTC. Translated, it gives CASSLAAGRSYEQYF.

The chain uses TRBV15 and TRBJ1-5; TRBD1 matches 9 bases. Germline-derived CDR1 and CDR2 are LNHNV and YYDKDF (reference sequence). The CDR3 runs to 14 residues. The V and J ends lost 5 bases and 5 bases, in that order; junction bases with no gene match: 4. CDR3 nucleotide sequence: TGTGCCACCAGCCCGGACAGGGGAGATCAGCCCCAGCATTTT. It yields the protein CATSPDRGDQPQHF. The entire variable domain, with the rest obtained from reference TRBV15 and TRBJ1-5, is as follows: DAMVIQNPRYQVTQFGKPVTLSCSQTLNHNVMYWYQQKSSQAPKLLFHYYDKDFNNEADTPDNFQSRRPNTSFCFLDIRSPGLGDTAMYLCATSPDRGDQPQHFGDGTRLSIL.